The following is a T cell receptor (beta chain) sequence with its context. Which antigen it targets is not known. The record has no base qualities; no much larger clone is one base away. This CDR3 is also generated by other DNA sequences in the sample. This sample stems from a study of CD8+ T cells in alopecia areata listed by TCRdb under 2018. Concerning the study at large: The treated patients, all with moderate-to-severe alopecia areata, were enrolled in an open-label pilot trial of oral tofacitinib given at 5 to 10 mg twice daily. Scalp clonality was compared among normal scalp (n=4), patchy alopecia areata scalp (n=8), and alopecia totalis/universalis scalp (n=8). Patients received tofacitinib for 6 to 18 months and were then followed off drug for 6 months to check for delayed response and recurrence. High-throughput TCRbeta sequencing was used to examine T cell clonal expansion in alopecia areata in both the C3H/HeJ mouse model and human patients. The SALT score, which quantifies the percentage of affected scalp surface area, was used to measure disease severity in treated patients. RNA was extracted with the PAXgene miRNA kit for fixed scalp, the miRNeasy kit for PBMCs, and the RNeasy kit for mouse skin. In humans, TCRbeta sequencing was performed on scalp tissue and on sorted CD4+ and CD8+ peripheral blood T cells from healthy controls and from patients with patchy or totalis/universalis alopecia areata. TCRbeta CDR3 regions were amplified by immunoSEQ multiplex PCR using 35 Vbeta forward and 13 Jbeta reverse primers. Tofacitinib-treated patients had biopsies at baseline and at 4 and 24 weeks of treatment, with a later scalp biopsy in several patients. Here is what the overall study found, with its caveats: Because the treated cohort was small and included a single nonresponder, larger studies are needed to assess links between baseline CD8+ expansion and response. Lesional scalp, especially in alopecia totalis/universalis, showed higher clonality and more expanded CD8+ clones than normal scalp, suggesting antigenic drive. TCR sequences shared between patients were less clear than in mice, possibly partly because of HLA diversity in the patient population. Many expanded lesional clones were found to persist in scalp and blood during tofacitinib treatment, and relapse after treatment cessation may be partly explained by this persistence. Unlike mouse skin, where gammadelta T cells dominate, normal human skin contains resident alphabeta T cells that get sequenced too, which complicates analysis of the scalp TCR repertoire. With tofacitinib, both scalp clonality and the number of expanded CD8+ clones among the top 100 scalp clones went down significantly.

From the cysteine through the phenylalanine, the CDR3 covers 11 amino acids. Solely the CDR3 DNA is kept, with 33 bases framed from the first base. The germline V gene encodes CDR1 SGHRS and CDR2 YFSETQ. V and J are truncated by 5 bases and 6 bases respectively, leaving an intervening sequence of 6 bases. Library method: the immunoSEQ multiplex PCR assay. To provide template for TCR sequencing, every sample had RNA extracted and reverse transcribed into cDNA. First-strand cDNA was synthesized with SuperScript III using a 2:1 mix of oligo-dT and random hexamers. A synthetic immune receptor repertoire was used to gauge amplification bias, and whatever bias remained was removed computationally. The paper's processing steps were these. Raw reads were preprocessed to remove errors, and CDR3 was defined by IMGT conventions from the conserved cysteine to phenylalanine. To get clonality, Shannon entropy was normalized by log2 of the number of productive unique TCRs and the result was subtracted from 1. CD4 or CD8 identity of scalp clones was inferred by cross-referencing scalp TCRbeta sequences with sorted blood CD4 and CD8 repertoires. TCRdb re-hosts the immuneACCESS table, in-frame sequences only. Its copies lack some clones; in the studies checked, an unresolved V gene accounts for under half of them, and the cause for the rest is not known. V and J calls and clone size are copied from that table; D and trimming were computed from the DNA. This sample lists 150,000 or so clones; around three fifths were detected once. Roughly 0.99% of the sample lies in the top ten.

This sample's time point label indicates: approximately 4 weeks on oral tofacitinib. Taken with the paper, the label for treatment or condition translates to: oral pan-JAK inhibitor, 5-10 mg twice daily. Peripheral blood and lesional scalp punch biopsies were obtained from patients with alopecia areata. PBMCs were isolated by density centrifugation and stained for CD3, CD4 and CD8, after which CD4+ and CD8+ T cells were sorted on a FACSAria. The chain uses TRBV5-1 and TRBJ2-1, with the identity of the D gene unclear. Sequencing used CD4+ T cells sorted from blood, obtained at week 4, from a patient treated with tofacitinib. This TCR derives from a human donor with alopecia areata. CDR3 sequence: CASSFSNEQFF. The DNA sequence is as follows: TGCGCCAGCAGTTTCAGCAATGAGCAGTTCTTC.